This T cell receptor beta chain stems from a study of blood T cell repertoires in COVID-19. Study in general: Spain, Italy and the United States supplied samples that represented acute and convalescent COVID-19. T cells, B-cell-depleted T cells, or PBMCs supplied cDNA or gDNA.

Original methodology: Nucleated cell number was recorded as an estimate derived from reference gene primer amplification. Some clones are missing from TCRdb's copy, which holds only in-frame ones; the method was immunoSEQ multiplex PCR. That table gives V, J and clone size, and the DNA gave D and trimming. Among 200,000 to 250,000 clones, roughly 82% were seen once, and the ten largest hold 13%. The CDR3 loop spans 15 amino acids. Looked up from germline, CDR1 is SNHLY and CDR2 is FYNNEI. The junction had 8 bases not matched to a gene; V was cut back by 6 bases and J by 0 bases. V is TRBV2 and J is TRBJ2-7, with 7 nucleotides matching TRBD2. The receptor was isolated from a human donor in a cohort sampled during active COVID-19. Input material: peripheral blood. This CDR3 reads CASSPTSVSSYEQYF. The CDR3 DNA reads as TGTGCCAGCAGCCCAACTAGCGTGAGCTCCTACGAGCAGTACTTC.